These 2 T cell receptor beta chains were sequenced from one sample in a study of blood T cell repertoires in COVID-19. Sequencing used immunoSEQ multiplex PCR; TCRdb keeps in-frame clones, though not all of them. Altogether around 700,000 clones are present, around 90% being singletons, with the ten largest covering over 0.2%. Sequencing used peripheral blood. The receptor set was obtained from a woman younger than 30 with acute or convalescent COVID-19.

The DNA for the CDR3 is TGTGCCAGCGGACGACAGTACAATGAGCAGTTCTTC. Its translation: CASGRQYNEQFF. The rearrangement links TRBV18 to TRBJ2-1; the D gene is possibly TRBD1 (5 bases). Trimming removed 8 bases from V and 4 bases from J, with 9 bases in between. The CDR3 extends over 12 amino acids. Germline V CDR1 and CDR2: KGHSH, LQKENI. The full variable domain, in which reference TRBV18 and TRBJ2-1 provide the parts outside the CDR3, is NAGVMQNPRHLVRRRGQEARLRCSPMKGHSHVYWYRQLPEEGLKFMVYLQKENIIDESGMPKERFSAEFPKEGPSILRIQQVVRGDSAAYFCASGRQYNEQFFGPGTRLTVL.

This clone was counted a single time. The chain recombines TRBV5-1 with TRBJ2-5; D might be TRBD2 (6 bases). V dropped 4 bases and J dropped 5 bases, with 18 bases sitting between them. CDR3 size: 15 residues. Germline CDR1 and CDR2: SGHRS and YFSETQ. CDR3 sequence: CASSPRDRARETQYF. CDR3 DNA sequence: TGCGCCAGCAGCCCGCGGGACCGCGCCAGGGAGACCCAGTACTTC.